These 24 T cell receptor beta chains were all obtained from the same sample, sequenced in a study of cytotoxic CD8 clonotypes in ibrutinib-treated CLL. Assay: immunoSEQ multiplex PCR; the TCRdb copy retains only in-frame clones and omits some. Seen here are approximately 25,000 clones, approximately 71% observed once, and the top ten hold around 54%. Here the sequenced sample was PBMCs, taken at disease progression, from a patient treated with ibrutinib. Receptor source: a human donor with chronic lymphocytic leukemia.

The CDR3: CASSVDPQAVSYEQYF. The DNA for the CDR3 is TGTGCCAGCAGCGTAGACCCTCAAGCGGTTTCCTACGAGCAGTACTTC. The J gene is TRBJ2-7, the V gene TRBV9; perhaps TRBD2 as D (5 bases). In germline, CDR1 is SGDLS, CDR2 YYNGEE. The CDR3 is 16 amino acids. V was trimmed by 0 bases and J by 1 base, leaving 14 bases between them.

The CDR3: CSASRAGVVETQYF. Here the CDR3 DNA reads TGCAGCGCTTCTCGGGCAGGGGTTGTGGAGACCCAGTACTTC. This rearrangement joins TRBV29-1 to TRBJ2-5; D possibly corresponds to TRBD1 (6 bases). Looked up from germline, CDR1 is SQVTM and CDR2 is ANQGSEA. This CDR3 region has 14 residues. V lost 7 bases and J lost 5, with 20 bases in between.

The CDR3 region has the DNA TGTGCCAGCAGGGGGGACAGGGGGCTTTACAATGAGCAGTTCTTC. Residues: CASRGDRGLYNEQFF. This chain connects TRBV6-5 to TRBJ2-1, with 12 bases fitting TRBD1. This CDR3 has 15 amino acids. V shed 6 bases, J shed 4 bases, and the junction held 4 bases outside the gene matches. Germline assignment: CDR1 MNHEY and CDR2 SVGAGI.

This chain connects TRBV7-9 to TRBJ1-5; 9 bases are a match to TRBD1. The CDR3 loop spans 15 amino acids. The ends lost 3 bases at V and 4 bases at J; junction bases unmatched: 4. CDR1 and CDR2 from the germline V gene are SEHNR and FQNEAQ (reference sequence). DNA of the CDR3: TGTGCCAGCAGCTTCGGGACAGGGTGGAATCAGCCCCAGCATTTT. Encoded protein: CASSFGTGWNQPQHF.

The rearrangement uses TRBV11-2 and TRBJ2-3; D gene ambiguous. Germline V gives CDR1 SGHAT, CDR2 FQNNGV. Trimming took off 2 bases at V and 2 bases at J, with 17 bases between the two ends. This CDR3 is 17 amino acids long. The CDR3 reads CASSLWVYQPPTDTQYF. In DNA, the CDR3 is TGTGCCAGCAGCTTATGGGTCTACCAGCCCCCCACAGATACGCAGTATTTT.

The V call is TRBV11-1, the J call TRBJ1-1; D may be TRBD1 (5 bases). This CDR3 region has 13 residues. From germline, CDR1 is SGHAT and CDR2 FQDESV (reference sequence). V lost 5 bases to trimming and J lost 1 base, with 8 bases between them. This CDR3 reads CASSLGGNTEAFF. The CDR3, as DNA: TGTGCCAGCAGCCTGGGGGGGAACACTGAAGCTTTCTTT.

V and J are TRBV4-1 and TRBJ2-1, with no clear D. V was pared by 4 bases and J by 5 bases, with 9 bases between. The CDR3 sequence is 13 residues long. Germline V CDR1 and CDR2: MGHRA, YSYEKL. The CDR3 spells CASSPPPDNEQFF. In nucleotides, the CDR3 is TGCGCCAGCAGCCCCCCTCCGGACAATGAGCAGTTCTTC.

The sample holds a few counts of this clone. This sequence joins TRBV6-1 and TRBJ2-7; D possibly corresponds to TRBD1 (6 bases). CDR1 and CDR2 (germline): MNHNS, SASEGT. The V gene lost 6 bases and the J gene lost 2 bases, with 11 bases spanning the gap. The CDR3 spans 13 residues. The chain's CDR3 is CASRQGTAYEQYF. The CDR3 DNA reads TGTGCCAGCAGGCAGGGGACCGCCTACGAGCAGTACTTC.

This clone has just a few counts. This chain links TRBV5-6 with TRBJ1-2; the D gene is possibly TRBD1 (5 bases). The CDR3 extends over 14 amino acids. Trimming cost V 2 bases and J 6 bases, with 14 bases left between them. Germline lookup yields CDR1 SGHDT and CDR2 YYEEEE. The CDR3, as DNA: TGTGCCAGCAGCTTTTTCCAGGGACTAGATGGCTACACCTTC. Amino acids: CASSFFQGLDGYTF.

The chain uses TRBV7-8 and TRBJ2-1, with a tentative D call TRBD1 (6 bases). Trimming left V 1 base short and J 13 bases short, with 17 bases between. CDR1 SGHVS and CDR2 FQNEAQ come from the germline V gene. There are 14 residues in the CDR3. The CDR3 bases are TGTGCCAGCAGCTTAGTAGTAAGACAGGAGCTACAGTTCTTC. Amino acid sequence: CASSLVVRQELQFF. Together with reference TRBV7-8 and TRBJ2-1, the CDR3 gives the full variable domain: GAGVSQSPRYKVAKRGQDVALRCDPISGHVSLFWYQQALGQGPEFLTYFQNEAQLDKSGLPSDRFFAERPEGSVSTLKIQRTQQEDSAVYLCASSLVVRQELQFFGPGTRLTVL.

V gene TRBV30 combines with J gene TRBJ2-5, with D perhaps assigned TRBD1 or TRBD2 (7 bases each). The CDR3 has 15 amino acids. Germline CDR1 is GTSNPN and CDR2 is SVGIG (reference sequence). Trimming shortened V by 8 bases and J by 2 bases, and 21 bases separated the two germline ends. The CDR3 reads CALSRGGALQETQYF. CDR3 in DNA: TGTGCCCTCTCCAGGGGGGGGGCCCTTCAAGAGACCCAGTACTTC.

V gene TRBV14 combines with J gene TRBJ1-1, with D unresolved. Per germline, CDR1 SGHDN and CDR2 FVKESK. CDR3 length: 17 amino acids. V lost 0 bases and J 5 bases, leaving 19 bases between the germline ends. CDR3 bases: TGTGCCAGCAGCCAAGATGTAAGGATGAACGGCAGGACTGAAGCTTTCTTT. The encoded protein is CASSQDVRMNGRTEAFF.

The chain carries TRBV14 and TRBJ2-7, with D perhaps matching TRBD2 (5 bases). V was pared by 4 bases and J by 0 bases, with 10 bases between. Germline V gene sequence: CDR1 SGHDN, CDR2 FVKESK. CDR3 length equals 14 residues. DNA for the CDR3: TGTGCCAGCAGCCCGGACTCTTACTCCTACGAGCAGTACTTC. Amino acids: CASSPDSYSYEQYF.

The chain recombines TRBV6-1 with TRBJ2-1, with a tentative D call TRBD2 (5 bases). Per germline, CDR1 MNHNS and CDR2 SASEGT. Trimming took off 4 bases at V and 5 bases at J, with 6 bases between the two ends. This CDR3 has 12 residues. The DNA of the CDR3 is TGTGCCAGCAGTGGGCGGGACAATGAGCAGTTCTTC. It codes for CASSGRDNEQFF.

This clone was seen once. The rearrangement links TRBV11-2 to TRBJ2-1; no clear D gene. This CDR3 is 17 amino acids long. Looked up from germline, CDR1 is SGHAT and CDR2 is FQNNGV. V dropped 0 bases and J dropped 0 bases, with 12 bases sitting between them. CDR3 nucleotide sequence: TGTGCCAGCAGCTTAGAGACATCTACAAGCTCCTACAATGAGCAGTTCTTC. Translation: CASSLETSTSSYNEQFF.

This clone was counted only a few times. The junction shows a germline mismatch at one end, possibly a read error. The chain carries TRBV7-9 and TRBJ1-4; 7 bases are shared with TRBD1. CDR1 is SEHNR, CDR2 FQNEAQ, per germline (reference sequence). CDR3 length: 13 amino acids. The DNA for the CDR3 is TGTGCCAGCAGCTTAGTATTAGGACAGGAACTACCTTTT. Its translation: CASSLVLGQELPF.

This clone was seen a handful of times. This sequence joins TRBV9 and TRBJ2-1; a possible D gene is TRBD2 (5 bases). Germline CDR1 SGDLS, CDR2 YYNGEE. V was shortened by 4 bases and J by 8 bases, with 10 bases between the two germline ends. This CDR3 contains 12 residues. In DNA, the CDR3 is TGTGCCAGCAGCACGGACTTCCATGAGCAGTTCTTC. It codes for CASSTDFHEQFF.

The rearrangement joins TRBV18 to TRBJ1-2, with D uncertain. Trimming stripped 1 base from V and 5 bases from J, with 8 bases between. CDR3 length: 13 amino acids. Per germline, CDR1 KGHSH and CDR2 LQKENI. The CDR3 loop is CASSPQVGYGYTF. The CDR3 bases are TGTGCCAGCTCACCACAGGTGGGTTATGGCTACACCTTC.

The chain couples TRBV7-6 to TRBJ2-5; D may be TRBD2 (5 bases). This CDR3 contains 13 residues. From germline, CDR1 is SGHVS and CDR2 FNYEAQ. Trimming cost V 4 bases and J 5 bases, with 11 bases left between them. This CDR3 reads CASSSIRGETQYF. CDR3 bases: TGTGCCAGCAGCTCCATTCGCGGGGAGACCCAGTACTTC.

The J gene is TRBJ2-1, the V gene TRBV5-1, with D possibly TRBD2 on 5 matching bases. Germline CDR1 SGHRS, CDR2 YFSETQ. The CDR3 runs 11 residues. V shed 7 bases and J shed 10 bases, with 12 bases lying between them. CDR3 sequence: CASGGGGEQFF. For the CDR3, the DNA is TGCGCCAGCGGCGGTGGCGGGGAGCAGTTCTTC.

This clone has a single count. The chain employs TRBV6-6 and TRBJ1-2; 7 positions match TRBD1. The CDR3 has 14 amino acids. In germline, CDR1 is MNHNY, CDR2 SVGAGI (reference sequence). V shed 6 bases and J 8 bases; nucleotides not matched to a gene: 12. CDR3 sequence: CASRISGGDGGYTF. The CDR3 bases are TGTGCCAGCAGGATATCAGGGGGTGATGGAGGCTACACCTTC.

The chain joins TRBV29-1 to TRBJ2-3; 11 bases match TRBD2. The V gene end was trimmed by 6 bases and the J gene end by 3 bases; junction bases not matched to a gene: 17. This CDR3 is 18 amino acids long. The germline gives CDR1 SQVTM, CDR2 ANQGSEA. The CDR3 region is CSVRGDSGGGLGTDTQYF. For the CDR3, the DNA is TGCAGCGTGAGAGGGGATAGCGGGGGGGGCCTCGGTACAGATACGCAGTATTTT.

V is TRBV6-5 and J is TRBJ2-3; D might be TRBD2 (6 bases). The CDR3 extends over 14 amino acids. CDR1 is MNHEY, CDR2 SVGAGI, per germline. Trimming removed 6 bases from V and 8 bases from J, with 18 bases in between. CDR3 region: CASSRGTASPTQYF. DNA of the CDR3: TGTGCCAGCAGCCGCGGGACGGCCTCACCTACGCAGTATTTT.

The chain employs TRBV7-3 and TRBJ1-2; no reliable D call. The CDR3 contains 15 residues. Trimming pared 0 bases from V and 0 bases from J, leaving 8 bases between. Germline CDR1 SGHTA, CDR2 FQGTGA. CDR3 nucleotide sequence: TGTGCCAGCAGCTTAACCGGGCACCCTAACTATGGCTACACCTTC. Amino acids: CASSLTGHPNYGYTF.